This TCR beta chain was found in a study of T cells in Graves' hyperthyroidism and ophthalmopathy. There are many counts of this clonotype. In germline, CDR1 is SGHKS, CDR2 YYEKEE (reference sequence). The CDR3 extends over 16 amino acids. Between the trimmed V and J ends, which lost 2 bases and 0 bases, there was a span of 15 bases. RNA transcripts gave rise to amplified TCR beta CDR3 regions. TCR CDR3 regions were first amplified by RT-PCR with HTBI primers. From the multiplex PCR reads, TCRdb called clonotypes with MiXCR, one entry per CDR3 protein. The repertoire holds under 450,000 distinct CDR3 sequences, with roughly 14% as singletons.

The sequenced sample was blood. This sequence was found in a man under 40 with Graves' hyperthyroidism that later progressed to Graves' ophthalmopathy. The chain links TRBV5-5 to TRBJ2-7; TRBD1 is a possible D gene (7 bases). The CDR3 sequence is CASSLGGTVYSYEQYF. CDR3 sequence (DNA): TGTGCCAGCAGCTTAGGCGGGACAGTGTACTCCTACGAGCAGTACTTC. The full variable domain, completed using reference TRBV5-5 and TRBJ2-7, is DAGVTQSPTHLIKTRGQQVTLRCSPISGHKSVSWYQQVLGQGPQFIFQYYEKEERGRGNFPDRFSARQFPNYSSELNVNALLLGDSALYLCASSLGGTVYSYEQYFGPGTRLTVT.